This TCR beta chain was observed in a study of beta chain features in type 1 diabetes. In the study overall: Patients and healthy donors were similar in age, gender and cell yields.

The study reverse transcribed the entire isolated RNA, so it sequenced expressed TCRB transcripts. The data were produced by immunoSEQ multiplex PCR, yet TCRdb's version contains in-frame clones alone and is incomplete. Seen here are 400,000 to 600,000 clones, approximately 30% observed once, and the top ten hold 0.05% to 0.065%. The authors sorted CD4+ naive, central memory, regulatory and stem cell-like memory cells via CD45RO/CCR7/CD25/CD127/CD95/CD27. Broader study findings: Comparison showed that naive, central memory and Treg TCRB repertoires appeared more similar among patients than among healthy donors. cDNA-based sequencing might over-represent cells highly expressing TCR.

Comment on this clone: As yet, its antigen is unknown.

The source of this sequence is a man aged 18 to 29 in good health. The sequenced material came from naive CD4+ T cells from blood.

CDR3 coding DNA: TGCGCCAGCAAACAGGACCACACTGAAGCTTTCTTT. This gives the protein CASKQDHTEAFF. The chain has TRBV5-1 and TRBJ1-1, with D tentatively TRBD1 (5 bases). Germline lookup yields CDR1 SGHRS and CDR2 YFSETQ. V lost 6 bases to trimming and J lost 3 bases, with 9 bases between them. The CDR3 is made up of 12 amino acids.